These 30 T cell receptor beta chains were sequenced from one sample in a study of blood T cell repertoires in COVID-19. Measured with immunoSEQ multiplex PCR; TCRdb has only the in-frame clones, and not every one. The sample lists tens of thousands of clones, about 83% occurring once. Source material: peripheral blood. The source is a woman of 80 years or more with acute or convalescent COVID-19.

The chain links TRBV19 to TRBJ2-2; 7 bases map to TRBD1. Trimming took 6 bases from V and 4 from J; bases not matched to a gene: 14. This CDR3 has 17 residues. The V gene's germline CDR1 is LNHDA and CDR2 SQIVND (reference sequence). The CDR3 DNA follows: TGTGCCAGTAGCCTCCCTACAGGGGTCGGGGCCACCGGGGAGCTGTTTTTT. Residues: CASSLPTGVGATGELFF.

The J gene is TRBJ2-3, the V gene TRBV5-4, with a possible D match to TRBD1 (5 bases). Trimming removed 1 base at V and 5 bases at J, with 8 bases between. Per the germline V gene, CDR1 is SGHNT and CDR2 is YYREEE (reference sequence). This CDR3 spans 13 amino acids. The CDR3 DNA is TGTGCCAGCAGCTTGTTTAGGGGAGATACGCAGTATTTT. This sequence encodes CASSLFRGDTQYF.

The V call is TRBV28, the J call TRBJ1-6; tentative D call: TRBD1 (6 bases). Trimming cost V 5 bases and J 6 bases, with 14 bases left between them. CDR1 MDHEN and CDR2 SYDVKM come from the germline V gene. The CDR3 totals 15 residues. CDR3 coding DNA: TGTGCCAGCAGTCCGAGGGACATTCTTAATTCACCCCTCCACTTT. Translation: CASSPRDILNSPLHF.

The J gene is TRBJ2-7, the V gene TRBV6-5; 7 bases map to TRBD2. V shed 6 bases and J 1 base; nucleotides not matched to a gene: 9. The germline CDR1 and CDR2 sequences are MNHEY and SVGAGI. The CDR3 runs 15 residues. The CDR3 coding sequence is TGTGCCAGCAGCCCCGACGGACTAGTTTCCTACGAGCAGTACTTC. Translated, it gives CASSPDGLVSYEQYF.

The rearrangement links TRBV3-1 (or the pseudogene TRBV3-2) to TRBJ1-4; D call uncertain. V lost 5 bases to trimming and J lost 5 bases, with 12 bases between them. CDR1 and CDR2 (germline): LGHDT, YNNKEL (reference sequence). The CDR3 has 14 residues. In DNA form, the CDR3 reads TGTGCCAGCAGCTCCCGCGGCCCCAATGAAAAACTGTTTTTT. It is translated as CASSSRGPNEKLFF.

Only one count was recorded for this clone. The rearrangement links TRBV12-5 to TRBJ2-7, with TRBD1 identical over 7 bases. This CDR3 spans 12 amino acids. The trim removed 6 bases at V and 5 bases at J, leaving 4 bases unmatched. CDR1 LGHNT and CDR2 FRNRAP come from the germline V gene. DNA of the CDR3: TGTGCTAGTGGCGGGGACAGTGACGAGCAGTACTTC. It yields the protein CASGGDSDEQYF.

V usage is TRBV7-9 and J usage is TRBJ2-6; 9 nucleotides align to TRBD1. The germline V gene encodes CDR1 SEHNR and CDR2 FQNEAQ (reference sequence). V shed 5 bases and J 2 bases; nucleotides not matched to a gene: 13. This CDR3 spans 19 amino acids. In nucleotides, the CDR3 is TGTGCCAGCAGCGCAGGAGCCGGGACAGGGCTAGCTGGGGCCAACGTCCTGACTTTC. Protein product: CASSAGAGTGLAGANVLTF.

This clone was seen just once. This chain links TRBV4-1 with TRBJ2-3, with D tentatively TRBD2 (5 bases). The V and J ends lost 1 base and 0 bases respectively, with 11 bases between them. CDR1 is MGHRA, CDR2 YSYEKL, per germline. The length of the CDR3 is 16 residues. Here the CDR3 DNA reads TGCGCCAGCAGCCAAGTAGCGAGAGTGAGCACAGATACGCAGTATTTT. Protein sequence: CASSQVARVSTDTQYF.

CDR3: CSVVGRGSSTDTQYF. The CDR3 DNA is TGCAGCGTTGTAGGCAGGGGTTCTAGCACAGATACGCAGTATTTT. The chain combines TRBV29-1 with TRBJ2-3, with a tentative D call TRBD1 (6 bases). Deletions cut 4 bases from V and 0 bases from J, with 14 bases between. Per germline, CDR1 SQVTM and CDR2 ANQGSEA. The CDR3 is 15 residues long.

This clone was found once. This chain links TRBV6-6 with TRBJ2-5; 7 bases are a match to TRBD1. The trim removed 2 bases at V and 4 bases at J, leaving 4 bases unmatched. This CDR3 comprises 14 residues. CDR1 MNHNY and CDR2 SVGAGI come from the germline V gene (reference sequence). CDR3 protein: CASSYDRASETQYF. DNA of the CDR3: TGTGCCAGCAGTTACGACAGGGCATCAGAGACCCAGTACTTC.

The rearrangement joins TRBV7-2 to TRBJ1-2; 7 bases align to TRBD1. The CDR3 length is 13 residues. From germline, CDR1 is SGHTA and CDR2 FQGNSA. Germline trimming cut 6 bases from V and 2 bases from J; bases unmatched to any gene: 3. In DNA form, the CDR3 reads TGTGCCAGCAGTACGGGACAGAACTATGGCTACACCTTC. Its protein is CASSTGQNYGYTF.

This chain links TRBV5-4 with TRBJ2-7, with 7 nucleotides matching TRBD1. CDR1 is SGHNT, CDR2 YYREEE, per germline (reference sequence). There are 15 residues in the CDR3. V shed 0 bases, J shed 0 bases, and the junction held 3 bases outside the gene matches. CDR3 in amino acids: CASSLAAGGSYEQYF. For the CDR3, the DNA is TGTGCCAGCAGCTTGGCGGCAGGGGGCTCCTACGAGCAGTACTTC.

The chain uses TRBV25-1 and TRBJ1-1; 7 nucleotides align to TRBD1. CDR3 size: 14 residues. V lost 3 bases, J lost 3 bases, and 4 bases stayed unmatched. CDR1 and CDR2 (germline): MGHDK, SYGVNS. In DNA form, the CDR3 reads TGTGCCAGCAGTGACCCCGGGACAGACACTGAAGCTTTCTTT. It is translated as CASSDPGTDTEAFF.

This sequence joins TRBV18 and TRBJ2-7; maybe TRBD1 (5 bases). Germline V gene data show CDR1 as KGHSH and CDR2 as LQKENI. The CDR3 spans 14 residues. The V gene lost 2 bases and the J gene lost 5 bases, with 13 bases spanning the gap. CDR3: CASSPGAPWNEQYF. CDR3 DNA: TGTGCCAGCTCACCAGGGGCCCCTTGGAACGAGCAGTACTTC.

V usage is TRBV19 and J usage is TRBJ2-1, with D uncertain. The CDR3 length is 13 residues. V lost 5 bases and J lost 2, with 7 bases in between. Germline V gene data show CDR1 as LNHDA and CDR2 as SQIVND (reference sequence). The CDR3 loop is CASSPLAYNEQFF. The CDR3 nucleotides are TGTGCCAGTAGTCCACTGGCCTACAATGAGCAGTTCTTC.

This chain joins TRBV9 and TRBJ2-1; no reliable D call. The CDR3 totals 15 residues. Per germline, CDR1 SGDLS and CDR2 YYNGEE. V was trimmed by 1 base and J by 6 bases, leaving 14 bases between them. As DNA, the CDR3 is TGTGCCAGCAGCGTACTTCCCGTCAGCGCCAATGAGCAGTTCTTC. Amino acids: CASSVLPVSANEQFF. Using reference TRBV9 and TRBJ2-1 for the parts outside the CDR3, the full variable domain is DSGVTQTPKHLITATGQRVTLRCSPRSGDLSVYWYQQSLDQGLQFLIQYYNGEERAKGNILERFSAQQFPDLHSELNLSSLELGDSALYFCASSVLPVSANEQFFGPGTRLTVL.

V is TRBV15 and J is TRBJ2-7, with D perhaps matching TRBD1 (6 bases). CDR3 length equals 13 residues. V was clipped by 5 bases and J by 3 bases, with 11 bases between them. Germline CDR1 LNHNV, CDR2 YYDKDF (reference sequence). As DNA, the CDR3 is TGTGCCACCAGCCGGGACACGAACTACGAGCAGTACTTC. Its translation: CATSRDTNYEQYF.

At least ten counts were recorded for this clone. V usage is TRBV2 and J usage is TRBJ2-5; 12 nucleotides align to TRBD2. V lost 1 base, J lost 5 bases, and 8 bases stayed unmatched. Germline V gene sequence: CDR1 SNHLY, CDR2 FYNNEI. The CDR3 is made up of 17 amino acids. The DNA for the CDR3 is TGTGCCAGCAGTGAAGGACTAGCGGGAGATGGGGAGGAGACCCAGTACTTC. It codes for CASSEGLAGDGEETQYF.

The chain recombines TRBV10-3 with TRBJ2-1; 7 bases line up with TRBD1. The CDR3 is 14 residues long. J was trimmed by 3 bases and V by 11 bases; bases with no gene match: 10. Germline values: CDR1 ENHRY, CDR2 SYGVKD. CDR3 nucleotides: TGTGCCGTCAAAGACCGGGACAGCTACAATGAGCAGTTCTTC. Translated: CAVKDRDSYNEQFF.

The chain joins TRBV7-2 to TRBJ1-2, with D maybe TRBD1 (5 bases). The CDR3 runs 14 residues. Germline values: CDR1 SGHTA, CDR2 FQGNSA. V was clipped by 5 bases and J by 6 bases, with 16 bases between them. The CDR3 nucleotides read TGTGCCAGCAGCGGGAACCAGGGCTGGGATGGCTACACCTTC. Protein sequence: CASSGNQGWDGYTF.

This chain uses TRBV7-6 with TRBJ2-5, with D maybe TRBD2 (6 bases). The germline V gene has CDR1 SGHVS and CDR2 FNYEAQ. There are 14 residues in the CDR3. V lost 5 bases and J lost 1, with 11 bases in between. CDR3 residues: CASSPGTFQETQYF. The DNA of the CDR3 is TGTGCCAGCAGCCCCGGGACTTTCCAAGAGACCCAGTACTTC.

The chain couples TRBV7-2 to TRBJ1-1; D perhaps matches TRBD1 (5 bases). This CDR3 contains 14 residues. Deletions cut 1 base from V and 2 bases from J, with 8 bases between. CDR1 and CDR2 from the germline V gene are SGHTA and FQGNSA. The DNA of the CDR3 is TGTGCCAGCAGCTTAGGCAGGGAAAACACTGAAGCTTTCTTT. Its translation is CASSLGRENTEAFF.

The chain is built from TRBV5-1 and TRBJ2-5; TRBD2 aligns across 10 bases. Unmatched junction bases numbered 9, after V lost 4 bases and J lost 3 bases. The CDR3 totals 16 residues. Germline lookup yields CDR1 SGHRS and CDR2 YFSETQ. The CDR3 DNA reads TGCGCCAGCAGCCGACAGCCTGGACTAGCGGAAGAGACCCAGTACTTC. Its translation is CASSRQPGLAEETQYF.

CDR3 nucleotide sequence: TGCAGCGTAGAACCGGGCTACACCTTC. Protein: CSVEPGYTF. J is TRBJ1-2 and V is TRBV29-1; no reliable D call. The CDR3 sequence is 9 residues long. The ends were cut back, 6 bases at V and 8 bases at J, with 7 bases in the middle. Germline lookup yields CDR1 SQVTM and CDR2 ANQGSEA.

This clone appeared a few times. The rearrangement uses TRBV6-5 and TRBJ2-2; D is unclear. Trimming stripped 4 bases from V and 7 bases from J, with 16 bases between. This CDR3 region has 15 residues. Germline V gene lookup returns CDR1 MNHEY and CDR2 SVGAGI. Written as DNA, the CDR3 is TGTGCCAGCAGTTTAACTCTTCTGTGGAGCGGGGAGCTGTTTTTT. Amino acid sequence: CASSLTLLWSGELFF.

The V call is TRBV11-2, the J call TRBJ2-1, with TRBD2 matching 7 bases. From germline, CDR1 is SGHAT and CDR2 FQNNGV. This CDR3 spans 14 amino acids. V trimming: 4 bases; J trimming: 4 bases; junction bases outside the gene matches: 4. This chain's CDR3 is CASSSLAEYNEQFF. The CDR3 DNA reads as TGTGCCAGCAGCTCCCTAGCGGAGTACAATGAGCAGTTCTTC. Drawing the rest from reference TRBV11-2 and TRBJ2-1, the complete variable domain is EAGVAQSPRYKIIEKRQSVAFWCNPISGHATLYWYQQILGQGPKLLIQFQNNGVVDDSQLPKDRFSAERLKGVDSTLKIQPAKLEDSAVYLCASSSLAEYNEQFFGPGTRLTVL.

The chain combines TRBV5-1 with TRBJ2-7; a weak D match, TRBD1 (5 bases). The germline V gene encodes CDR1 SGHRS and CDR2 YFSETQ. The CDR3 sequence is 14 residues long. Trimming cost V 5 bases and J 6 bases, with 18 bases left between them. This CDR3 reads CASRQALFSSEQYF. The CDR3 DNA reads TGCGCCAGCAGACAGGCCCTATTCTCGTCCGAGCAGTACTTC.

This clone was seen a single time. The CDR3 is CATSDDRSGGETQYF. DNA of the CDR3: TGTGCCACCAGTGATGACAGGTCTGGGGGAGAGACCCAGTACTTC. The J gene is TRBJ2-5, the V gene TRBV24-1, with TRBD1 as a possible D gene (6 bases). Trimming left V 3 bases short and J 4 bases short, with 14 bases between. CDR3 length equals 15 residues. CDR1 and CDR2 from the germline V gene are KGHDR and SFDVKD.

The chain combines TRBV27 with TRBJ2-5; unclear D gene. The CDR3 is made up of 14 amino acids. CDR1 MNHEY and CDR2 SMNVEV come from the germline V gene (reference sequence). V dropped 0 bases and J dropped 5 bases, with 10 bases sitting between them. The DNA of the CDR3 is TGTGCCAGCAGTTTATCAAGGCGGTTGGAGACCCAGTACTTC. Protein sequence: CASSLSRRLETQYF.

This chain connects TRBV4-1 to TRBJ2-7; 9 bases line up with TRBD1. The CDR3 is 18 amino acids. V trimming: 5 bases; J trimming: 5 bases; junction bases outside the gene matches: 19. CDR1 and CDR2 (germline): MGHRA, YSYEKL. The chain's CDR3 is CASSSYRVGTGSLNEQYF. Written as DNA, the CDR3 is TGCGCCAGCAGCTCATATCGGGTCGGGACAGGGAGTCTCAACGAGCAGTACTTC.